The present T cell receptor (beta chain) was sequenced within a study of Graves' ophthalmopathy and Graves' hyperthyroidism. Points on this clonotype: Its cognate antigen is unknown.

The study, taken as a whole, reports: Ophthalmopathy cases were distinguished from stable hyperthyroidism by a 13-signature model, reaching 87.88% sensitivity and roughly 81% specificity.

Transcripts of RNA were the source for amplifying TCR beta CDR3 regions. In the first round, RT-PCR was carried out with HTBI primers, and a multiplex PCR formed the second round. TCRdb used MiXCR to reprocess the multiplex PCR reads, holding one entry per CDR3 protein. The sample contains around 1.1 million distinct CDR3 sequences, about 40% of which appear only once. CDR1 and CDR2 from the germline V gene are SGHAT and FQNNGV. This CDR3 comprises 15 residues. The germline V and J ends were trimmed by 0 bases and 6 bases, with 15 bases remaining between them. Symptoms, serum thyroxine and TRAb, thyroid ultrasound, and orbital computed tomography formed the diagnostic basis.

This chain connects TRBV11-2 to TRBJ2-7; D might be TRBD1 or TRBD2, each matching 5 bases. Sequencing was performed on peripheral blood or thyroid tissue (not recorded which). The sequence was obtained from an adult man with Graves' hyperthyroidism. Here the CDR3 DNA reads TGTGCCAGCAGCTTAGATGGTAGGGGCGGGTCCGAGCAGTACTTC. Translating it yields CASSLDGRGGSEQYF.